Presented here are 17 T cell receptor beta chains from one specimen sequenced in a study of yellow fever vaccine responses in identical twins. TCRdb used MiXCR to reprocess the RT-PCR reads, holding one entry per CDR3 protein. Of roughly 2,200 distinct CDR3 sequences listed, around 9.3% are singletons. This specimen consisted of T cells from blood (PBMCs), unsorted or a sorted subset (not recorded which), obtained roughly 2 years after vaccination. These TCRs come from a woman aged 18 to 35 who received the yellow fever vaccine.

In this sample, this clonotype turned up a few times. V gene TRBV2 combines with J gene TRBJ2-2; 11 nucleotides line up with TRBD1. Germline V gives CDR1 SNHLY, CDR2 FYNNEI. Trimming at V came to 7 bases and at J to 7 bases, leaving 5 bases not matched to a gene. CDR3 length: 14 amino acids. The chain's CDR3 is CASNGQGAIGELFF. The CDR3 coding sequence is TGTGCCAGCAATGGACAGGGGGCGATCGGGGAGCTGTTTTTT. Looking up the rest from reference TRBV2 and TRBJ2-2 gives the full variable domain: EPEVTQTPSHQVTQMGQEVILRCVPISNHLYFYWYRQILGQKVEFLVSFYNNEISEKSEIFDDQFSVERPDGSNFTLKIRSTKLEDSAMYFCASNGQGAIGELFFGEGSRLTVL.

This clonotype has a handful of counts. The junction shows a germline mismatch at one end, possibly a read error. This rearrangement joins TRBV7-7 to TRBJ2-3; D is ambiguous. The germline gives CDR1 SSHAT, CDR2 FNYEAQ (reference sequence). The CDR3 consists of 13 residues. This CDR3 reads CASSLSPADTQYF. DNA of the CDR3: TGTGCTAGCAGCTTGAGTCCGGCAGATACGCAGTATTTT.

The rearrangement uses TRBV6-5 and TRBJ1-2, with D possibly being TRBD1 (6 bases). This CDR3 has 14 amino acids. The germline V and J ends were trimmed by 2 bases and 4 bases, with 11 bases remaining between them. CDR1 and CDR2 from the germline V gene are MNHEY and SVGAGI. This CDR3 is CASSYDGQSYGYTF. DNA of the CDR3: TGTGCCAGCAGTTACGACGGACAGAGCTATGGCTACACCTTC.

This clonotype was picked up a small number of times. A read error may produce the germline difference seen at one junction end. This chain joins TRBV7-7 and TRBJ2-3; D unclear. Germline assignment: CDR1 SSHAT and CDR2 FNYEAQ (reference sequence). CDR3 length: 13 amino acids. CDR3 coding DNA: TGTGCTAGCAGCTACGGTAGCACAGATACGCAGTATTTT. Translated, it gives CASSYGSTDTQYF. The full variable domain, with the rest looked up from reference TRBV7-7 and TRBJ2-3, is GAGVSQSPRYKVTKRGQDVTLRCDPISSHATLYWYQQALGQGPEFLTYFNYEAQPDKSGLPSDRFSAERPEGSISTLTIQRTEQRDSAMYRCASSYGSTDTQYFGPGTRLTVL.

The chain employs TRBV29-1 and TRBJ2-3, with D hard to call. V was clipped by 7 bases and J by 6 bases, with 8 bases between them. Germline V gives CDR1 SQVTM, CDR2 ANQGSEA. The CDR3 extends over 10 amino acids. CDR3 amino acids: CSAGTDTQYF. In DNA form, the CDR3 reads TGCAGCGCGGGTACGGATACGCAGTATTTT.

This clonotype was seen a handful of times. This chain joins TRBV5-2 and TRBJ2-7; the listed D gene, TRBD1, was not tested against the DNA. TRBV5-2 counts as a pseudogene. This CDR3 is built from 14 residues. The CDR3 loop reads CASNSRGTTYEQYF. The CDR3 bases are TGTGCCAGCAACTCCCGAGGGACAACCTACGAGCAGTACTTC.

The chain combines TRBV4-1 with TRBJ1-1; D gene ambiguous. Germline V gives CDR1 MGHRA, CDR2 YSYEKL. The germline V and J ends were trimmed by 0 bases and 3 bases, with 20 bases remaining between them. The CDR3 runs 18 residues. The CDR3 reads CASSQDVPKDPEDTEAFF. The CDR3 coding sequence is TGCGCCAGCAGCCAAGACGTCCCCAAAGACCCTGAGGACACTGAAGCTTTCTTT.

In its sample, this clonotype was seen a few times. This sequence joins TRBV29-1 and TRBJ1-2; D is unresolved. This CDR3 is 14 amino acids long. V lost 6 bases, J lost 0 bases, and 14 bases lay in between. Germline assignment: CDR1 SQVTM and CDR2 ANQGSEA. The CDR3 coding sequence is TGCAGCGTCCCCTCGGGCCGCACTAACTATGGCTACACCTTC. This sequence encodes CSVPSGRTNYGYTF.

This clonotype was picked up one time. The rearrangement uses TRBV10-3 and TRBJ2-1; D ambiguous. The CDR3 has 12 amino acids. Trimming took off 6 bases at V and 6 bases at J, with 9 bases between the two ends. Germline V gene data show CDR1 as ENHRY and CDR2 as SYGVKD. The CDR3 is CAIRSTGNEQFF. The CDR3 bases are TGTGCCATCAGATCAACGGGCAATGAGCAGTTCTTC.

J is TRBJ2-7 and V is TRBV13; D assignment may be TRBD1 or TRBD2 (6 bases each). Germline loops: CDR1 PRHDT, CDR2 FYEKMQ (reference sequence). Trimming took 0 bases from V and 3 from J, leaving 9 bases between them. There are 14 residues in the CDR3. Here the CDR3 reads CASSLGRGHYEQYF. Here the CDR3 DNA reads TGTGCCAGCAGCTTAGGGCGGGGACACTACGAGCAGTACTTC.

J is TRBJ2-1 and V is TRBV30; a possible D gene is TRBD1 (5 bases). Germline loops: CDR1 GTSNPN, CDR2 SVGIG (reference sequence). The CDR3 consists of 13 residues. V lost 5 bases to trimming and J lost 2 bases, with 10 bases between them. CDR3 in DNA: TGTGCCTGGGTGACAGTAGCCTACAATGAGCAGTTCTTC. This translates into CAWVTVAYNEQFF.

By sample fraction, this clonotype is large. The genes are TRBV4-1 and TRBJ1-6, with a tentative D call TRBD1 (5 bases). The CDR3 is 15 residues long. Per the germline V gene, CDR1 is MGHRA and CDR2 is YSYEKL. The V end was cut by 1 base, the J end by 4 bases, with 8 bases between. The CDR3: CASSQVTVYNSPLHF. As DNA, the CDR3 is TGCGCCAGCAGCCAAGTGACAGTTTATAATTCACCCCTCCACTTT.

The rearrangement links TRBV15 to TRBJ2-7; 9 positions match TRBD1. V lost 4 bases, J lost 3 bases, and 1 base stayed unmatched. Germline values: CDR1 LNHNV, CDR2 YYDKDF (reference sequence). The CDR3 has 13 residues. CDR3 loop: CATSMTGGYEQYF. For the CDR3, the DNA is TGTGCCACCAGCATGACAGGGGGCTACGAGCAGTACTTC.

With respect to this clonotype: At one end the junction does not follow the germline gene, possibly because of a read error. This chain links TRBV10-1 with TRBJ2-5; the D gene is possibly TRBD2 (5 bases). This CDR3 has 15 residues. CDR1 is WNHNN and CDR2 is SYGVQD in the germline V gene (reference sequence). For the CDR3, the DNA is TGTGCCAGCAGTGAGTCGAGAGGGAGAGGAGAGACCCAGTACTTC. Protein: CASSESRGRGETQYF.

This chain connects TRBV7-6 to TRBJ2-1; 13 nucleotides agree with TRBD2. The CDR3 contains 15 residues. Germline lookup yields CDR1 SGHVS and CDR2 FNYEAQ. Unmatched junction bases numbered 6, after V lost 4 bases and J lost 9 bases. The CDR3 coding sequence is TGTGCCAGCAGCTCCGGACTAGCGGGAGTGGGTGAGCAGTTCTTC. Amino acid sequence: CASSSGLAGVGEQFF.

This chain uses TRBV5-4 with TRBJ1-2; D is unresolved. V was clipped by 1 base and J by 7 bases, with 17 bases between them. The CDR3 has 15 amino acids. CDR1 and CDR2 from the germline V gene are SGHNT and YYREEE (reference sequence). The CDR3, as DNA: TGTGCCAGCAGCTTGTCAACGGAATCCTGGCGTGGCTACACCTTC. Encoded protein: CASSLSTESWRGYTF.

This clonotype was counted a few times. The V gene is TRBV12-3 or TRBV12-4, the J gene TRBJ2-7; TRBD1 matches 8 bases. The CDR3 is 14 amino acids. The V segment lost 6 bases and the J segment 0 bases; nucleotides outside the gene matches: 4. Here the CDR3 DNA reads TGTGCCAGCAGCCGGGACAGGAGCTCCTACGAGCAGTACTTC. Protein product: CASSRDRSSYEQYF.